This is a list of T cell receptor beta chains from one sample in a study of T cell clones after liver transplantation. The table came from immunoSEQ multiplex PCR; TCRdb's copy has only in-frame clones and leaves some out. The sample contains about 75,000 clones, less than 90% of which appear only once. The source material was CD4+ T cells from blood, sampled 48 months after liver transplant. These TCRs come from a human patient who received a liver transplant. Part of the T cell pool may stem from the graft donor. Each CDR3 is given with its conserved first and last residue. D genes are given only for firm matches. Expanded clones are given a class, and other clones once, few, many or no size at all.

TRBJ1-2,-,-,TRBV6-5,TGTGCCAGCACCAGGAGGGGTTATGGCTACACCTTC,CASTRRGYGYTF
TRBJ1-1,-,-,TRBV5-6,TGTGCCAGCAGCCTACAGGGCGATAGGGCTGAAGCTTTCTTT,CASSLQGDRAEAFF
TRBJ2-4,-,-,TRBV7-2,TGTGCCAGCAGCTTGGTCGCGGGGGCTAGAGCCAAAAACATTCAGTACTTC,CASSLVAGARAKNIQYF
TRBJ2-3,few,TRBD1,TRBV28,TGTGCCAGCAGTTTAATCCCGGACAGGGCTGGTACGCAGTATTTT,CASSLIPDRAGTQYF
TRBJ1-5,-,-,TRBV7-2,TGTGCCAGCAGCTTTAGCAATCAGCCCCAGCATTTT,CASSFSNQPQHF
TRBJ2-7,-,-,TRBV28,TGTGCCAGCAGTTTATACAGCTACGAGCAGTACTTC,CASSLYSYEQYF
TRBJ2-3,-,-,TRBV7-3,TGTGCCAGCAGCTTAGGGGCGGGGACAGATACGCAGTATTTT,CASSLGAGTDTQYF
TRBJ2-7,once,-,TRBV5-1,TGCGCCAGCAGCTTGGATTTCGGGAGCTCCTACGAGCAGTACTTC,CASSLDFGSSYEQYF
TRBJ1-5,-,-,TRBV5-6,TGTGCCAGCAGCCACGGAGGTGGTGGCAATCAGCCCCAGCATTTT,CASSHGGGGNQPQHF
TRBJ2-5,-,TRBD2,TRBV9,TGTGCCAGCAGCGTAGGGGTAGCGGGAGGGGTGGAGACCCAGTACTTC,CASSVGVAGGVETQYF
TRBJ1-4,once,-,TRBV10-3,TGTGCCATCTCGGCGGGAGACGACGGTGAAAAACTGTTTTTT,CAISAGDDGEKLFF
TRBJ2-7,-,-,TRBV30,TGTGCCTGGAGTGGGGGAGCCCCTGGTGAGCAGTACTTC,CAWSGGAPGEQYF
TRBJ2-3,-,TRBD2,TRBV19,TGTGCCAGTAGTCGGCGGGAGGATACGCAGTATTTT,CASSRREDTQYF
TRBJ2-7,-,-,TRBV7-2,TGTGCCAGCAGCCCGTCTTCCTACGAGCAGTACTTC,CASSPSSYEQYF
TRBJ2-3,-,-,TRBV30,TGTGCCTGGAGTGTAGGCGGCGGCACAGATACGCAGTATTTT,CAWSVGGGTDTQYF
TRBJ1-3,-,-,TRBV6-5,TGTGCCAGTTCCGGAGTTCCTGGAAACACCATATATTTT,CASSGVPGNTIYF
TRBJ1-1,-,-,TRBV11-1,TGTGCCAGCAGCTTACTGGTTAGCGCCCGAGCTTTCTTT,CASSLLVSARAFF
TRBJ1-2,-,TRBD1,TRBV19,TGTGCCAGTACCCCGCCCGGAGGGACAGGGAGACCCTATGGCTACACCTTC,CASTPPGGTGRPYGYTF
TRBJ2-3,-,TRBD1,TRBV5-1,TGCGCCAGCAGCTTGGTGAGACAGGGTCTCACAGATACGCAGTATTTT,CASSLVRQGLTDTQYF
TRBJ2-2,once,TRBD1,TRBV6-1,TGTGCCATAAATTCGGGACAGGGTAGCACCGGGGAGCTGTTTTTT,CAINSGQGSTGELFF
TRBJ1-2,once,-,TRBV6-1,TGTGCCATTAGTCCCTCCGGGGGCTATGGCTACACCTTC,CAISPSGGYGYTF
TRBJ2-7,-,-,TRBV6-6,TGTGCCAGCAGTCCCAGGGGATTTGAATCCTACGAGCAGTACTTC,CASSPRGFESYEQYF
TRBJ1-5,once,-,TRBV28,TGTGCCAGCAGTTTATATCGGGGGGATAGCAATCAGCCCCAGCATTTT,CASSLYRGDSNQPQHF
TRBJ2-2,-,-,TRBV7-8,TGTGCCAGCAGCTTAGCGGGAGACACCGGGGAGCTGTTTTTT,CASSLAGDTGELFF
TRBJ1-5,-,TRBD1,TRBV7-2,TGTGCCAGCAGCTTAGGGGGACAGGGGGGACAGCCCCAGCATTTT,CASSLGGQGGQPQHF
TRBJ2-1,-,TRBD2,TRBV7-2,TGTGCCAGCAGCTTAGATGCGGGGGGTTCTGGGAATGAGCAGTTCTTC,CASSLDAGGSGNEQFF
TRBJ2-3,-,TRBD2,TRBV29-1,TGCAGCGTTGCAAAGCCTAGCGGGGCTTCAGATACGCAGTATTTT,CSVAKPSGASDTQYF
TRBJ2-2,-,-,TRBV4-2,TGTGCCTCAACACGTACACGGACGAACACCGGGGAGCTGTTTTTT,CASTRTRTNTGELFF
TRBJ2-5,-,-,TRBV5-1,TGCGCCAGCAGTTTCGAAAAGACCCAGTACTTC,CASSFEKTQYF
TRBJ1-2,-,-,TRBV9,TGTGCCAGCAGCGGTGTGAGAAGTAACTATGGCTACACCTTC,CASSGVRSNYGYTF
TRBJ2-3,-,-,TRBV6-6,TGTGCCAGCAGTTTAGGGTCGAGGGGCACAGATACGCAGTATTTT,CASSLGSRGTDTQYF
TRBJ1-2,-,TRBD1,TRBV18,TGTGCCAGCTCACCGGGACAGGGCGATGGCTACACCTTC,CASSPGQGDGYTF
TRBJ2-4,-,-,TRBV23-1,TGCGCCAGCAGTCACGATGTCATTCAGTACTTC,CASSHDVIQYF
TRBJ1-3,once,-,TRBV9,TGTGCCAGCAGCGCCGGAGGAGTCTGGGGGGGCCCCGGGAAAGGAAACACCATATATTTT,CASSAGGVWGGPGKGNTIYF
TRBJ2-7,-,TRBD1,TRBV2,TGTGCCAGCAGAGGACAGGGGAACGAGCAGTACTTC,CASRGQGNEQYF
TRBJ1-4,many,-,TRBV14,TGTGCCAGCAGCCCCCGCCTGTATGAAAAACTGTTTTTT,CASSPRLYEKLFF
TRBJ2-1,few,-,TRBV5-1,TGCGCCAGCAGCCAGGGGTTGAGGAGCTCCTACAATGAGCAGTTCTTC,CASSQGLRSSYNEQFF
TRBJ2-2,-,TRBD2,TRBV7-3,TGTGCCAGCAGCCCCCTGAGACTAGCGGGGTCCGGGGAGCTGTTTTTT,CASSPLRLAGSGELFF
TRBJ1-4,-,-,TRBV18,TGTGCCAGCTCACGGGCTGGGGAGGTTGAAAAACTGTTTTTT,CASSRAGEVEKLFF